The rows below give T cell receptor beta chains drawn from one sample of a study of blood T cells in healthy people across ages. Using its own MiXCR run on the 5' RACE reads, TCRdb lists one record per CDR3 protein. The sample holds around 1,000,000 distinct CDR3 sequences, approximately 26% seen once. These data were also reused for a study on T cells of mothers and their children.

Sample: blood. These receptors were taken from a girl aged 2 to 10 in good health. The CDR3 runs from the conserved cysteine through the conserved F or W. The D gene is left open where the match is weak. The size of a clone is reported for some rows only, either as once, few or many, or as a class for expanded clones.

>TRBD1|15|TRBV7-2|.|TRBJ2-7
CASSAPQGARDEQYF
TGTGCCAGCAGCGCCCCTCAGGGGGCAAGGGACGAGCAGTACTTC
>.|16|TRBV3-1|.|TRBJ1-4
CASSQEGRATNEKLFF
TGTGCCAGCAGCCAAGAAGGGCGGGCAACTAATGAAAAACTGTTTTTT
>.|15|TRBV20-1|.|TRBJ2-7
CSATVGNQPFSEQYF
TGCAGTGCTACGGTAGGCAACCAACCTTTCTCCGAGCAGTACTTC
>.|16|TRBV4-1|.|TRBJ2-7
CASSQDGAGSSYEQYF
TGCGCCAGCAGCCAAGACGGGGCGGGATCCTCCTACGAGCAGTACTTC
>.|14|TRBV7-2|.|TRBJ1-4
CASGLVSTNEKLFF
TGTGCCAGCGGCTTAGTATCAACTAATGAAAAACTGTTTTTT
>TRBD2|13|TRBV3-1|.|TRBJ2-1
CASSQGPSGRQFF
TGTGCCAGCAGCCAAGGACCTAGCGGGCGTCAGTTCTTC
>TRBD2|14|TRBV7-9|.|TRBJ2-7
CASSLEGGGYEQYF
TGTGCCAGCAGCTTAGAGGGCGGGGGTTACGAGCAGTACTTC
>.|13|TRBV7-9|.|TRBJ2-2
CASTNGGPGELFF
TGTGCCAGCACCAACGGGGGTCCCGGGGAGCTGTTTTTT
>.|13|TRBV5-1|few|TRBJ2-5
CASTPRHQETQYF
TGCGCCAGCACTCCGAGACATCAAGAGACCCAGTACTTC
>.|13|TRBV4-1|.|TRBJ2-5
CASSQTDQEAQYF
TGCGCCAGCAGCCAGACAGACCAAGAGGCCCAGTACTTC
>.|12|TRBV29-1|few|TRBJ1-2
CSVVDGTYGYTF
TGCAGCGTTGTAGACGGAACCTATGGCTACACCTTC
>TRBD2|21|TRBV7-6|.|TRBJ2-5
CAMGGVVGANPEERPRETQYF
TGTGCCATGGGGGGGGTGGTCGGCGCGAACCCCGAAGAGAGGCCAAGGGAGACCCAGTACTTC
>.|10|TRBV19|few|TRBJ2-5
CASSIKGRYF
TGTGCCAGTAGTATCAAAGGGCGATACTTC
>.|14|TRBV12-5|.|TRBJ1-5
CASAPGTGNQPQHF
TGTGCTAGTGCCCCCGGGACGGGGAATCAGCCCCAGCATTTT
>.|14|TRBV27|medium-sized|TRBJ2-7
CASSTHRGSGEQYF
TGTGCCAGCAGCACTCATAGAGGGAGCGGCGAGCAGTACTTC
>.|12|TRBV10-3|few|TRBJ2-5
CATGQNGETQYF
TGTGCCACCGGACAGAACGGGGAGACCCAGTACTTC
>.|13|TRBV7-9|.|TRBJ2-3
CASSLEDADTQYF
TGTGCCAGCAGCTTAGAAGACGCGGATACGCAGTATTTT
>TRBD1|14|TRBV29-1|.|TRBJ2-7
CSVGRTGSSYEQYF
TGCAGCGTTGGACGGACAGGGAGCTCCTACGAGCAGTACTTC
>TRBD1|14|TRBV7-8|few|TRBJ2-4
CASSLTGIQNIQYF
TGTGCCAGCAGCTTGACAGGGATCCAAAACATTCAGTACTTC
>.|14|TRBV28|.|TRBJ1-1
CASSTTGSVTEAFF
TGTGCCAGCAGTACCACCGGGAGTGTTACTGAAGCTTTCTTT
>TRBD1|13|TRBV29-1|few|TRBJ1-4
CSVALTGEEKLFF
TGCAGCGTTGCTTTGACAGGGGAAGAAAAACTGTTTTTT
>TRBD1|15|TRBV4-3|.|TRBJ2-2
CASSQDHQGAGELFF
TGCGCCAGCAGCCAAGATCATCAGGGGGCCGGGGAGCTGTTTTTT
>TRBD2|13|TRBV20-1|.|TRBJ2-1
CSAQTSGANEQFF
TGCAGTGCTCAGACTAGCGGGGCAAATGAGCAGTTCTTC
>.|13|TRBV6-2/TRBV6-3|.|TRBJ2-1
CASSRPSYNEQFF
TGTGCCAGCAGCCGCCCCAGTTACAATGAGCAGTTCTTC
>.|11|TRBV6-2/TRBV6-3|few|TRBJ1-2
CASSYGMGYTF
TGTGCCAGCAGTTACGGGATGGGCTACACCTTC
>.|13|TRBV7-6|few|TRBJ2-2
CASSLDGYGELFF
TGTGCCAGCAGCTTAGATGGCTACGGGGAGCTGTTTTTT
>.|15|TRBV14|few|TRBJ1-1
CASSQDLGKNTEAFF
TGTGCCAGCAGCCAAGATCTCGGCAAGAACACTGAAGCTTTCTTT
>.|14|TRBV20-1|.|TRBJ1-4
CSAPRTVIHEKLFF
TGCAGTGCTCCACGGACAGTAATTCATGAAAAACTGTTTTTT
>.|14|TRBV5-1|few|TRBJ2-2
CASSTQGNTGELFF
TGCGCCAGCAGCACACAGGGGAACACCGGGGAGCTGTTTTTT
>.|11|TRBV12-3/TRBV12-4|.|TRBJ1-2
CASSERMFYTF
TGTGCCAGCAGTGAAAGAATGTTCTACACCTTC
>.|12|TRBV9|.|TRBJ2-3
CASSRGLDTQYF
TGTGCCAGCAGTCGCGGGTTAGATACGCAGTATTTT
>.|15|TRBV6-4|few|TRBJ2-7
CASSDRAGGGYEQYF
TGTGCCAGCAGTGACCGCGCAGGGGGAGGCTACGAGCAGTACTTC
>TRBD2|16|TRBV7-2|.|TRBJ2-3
CASSLMLAGGGDTQYF
TGTGCCAGCAGCTTGATGCTAGCGGGAGGCGGGGATACGCAGTATTTT
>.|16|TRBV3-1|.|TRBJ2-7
CASSPSRDFASYEQYF
TGTGCCAGCAGCCCGAGCCGGGACTTCGCCTCCTACGAGCAGTACTTC
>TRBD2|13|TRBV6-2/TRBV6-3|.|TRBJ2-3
CASNLSGRHTQYF
TGTGCCAGCAATCTTAGCGGGAGGCATACGCAGTATTTT
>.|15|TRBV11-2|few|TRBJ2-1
CASSLGPPSYNEQFF
TGTGCCAGCAGCTTAGGGCCTCCCTCCTACAATGAGCAGTTCTTC
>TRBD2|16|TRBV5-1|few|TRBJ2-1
CASSLEPSGSYNEQFF
TGCGCCAGCAGCTTGGAGCCTAGCGGGAGCTACAATGAGCAGTTCTTC
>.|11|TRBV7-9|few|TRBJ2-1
CASSQRSLQFF
TGTGCCAGCAGCCAGAGGTCGTTGCAGTTCTTC
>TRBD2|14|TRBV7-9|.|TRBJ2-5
CASSLSGGQGSQYF
TGTGCCAGCAGCTTGAGCGGGGGGCAAGGATCCCAGTACTTC
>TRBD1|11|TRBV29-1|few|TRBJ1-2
CSGTGDYGYTF
TGCAGCGGAACAGGGGACTATGGCTACACCTTC
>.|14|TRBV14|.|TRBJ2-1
CASSQTARNNEQFF
TGTGCCAGCAGCCAGACGGCTAGAAACAATGAGCAGTTCTTC
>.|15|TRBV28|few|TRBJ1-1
CASSFWAAPGTEAFF
TGTGCCAGCAGTTTCTGGGCCGCGCCTGGTACTGAAGCTTTCTTT
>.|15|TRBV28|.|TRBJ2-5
CASSFTPDLSGAQYF
TGTGCCAGCAGTTTCACCCCAGACCTTTCGGGGGCCCAGTACTTC
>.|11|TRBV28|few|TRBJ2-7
CATKEGYEQYF
TGTGCCACCAAAGAGGGCTACGAGCAGTACTTC
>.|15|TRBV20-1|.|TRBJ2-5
CSARELDEVEETQYF
TGCAGTGCTAGAGAGTTGGACGAAGTAGAAGAGACCCAGTACTTC
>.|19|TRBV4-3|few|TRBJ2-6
CASSQARRGPESGANVLTF
TGCGCCAGCAGCCAGGCCAGGAGGGGCCCTGAGTCTGGGGCCAACGTCCTGACTTTC
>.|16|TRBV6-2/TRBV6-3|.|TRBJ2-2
CASSYSSGSWAGELFF
TGTGCCAGCAGTTACTCATCAGGGTCTTGGGCCGGGGAGCTGTTTTTT
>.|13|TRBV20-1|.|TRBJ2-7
CSASRAEIYEQYF
TGCAGTGCTAGTCGGGCAGAGATCTACGAGCAGTACTTC
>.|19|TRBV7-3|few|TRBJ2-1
CASSFRPRGGAPSYNEQFF
TGTGCCAGCAGCTTTCGCCCGAGAGGAGGTGCCCCCTCCTACAATGAGCAGTTCTTC
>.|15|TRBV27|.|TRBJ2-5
CASSADPISWETQYF
TGTGCCAGCAGTGCAGACCCTATCTCATGGGAGACCCAGTACTTC
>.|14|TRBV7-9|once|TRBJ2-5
CASKLEEYQETQYF
TGTGCCAGCAAACTTGAGGAGTACCAAGAGACCCAGTACTTC
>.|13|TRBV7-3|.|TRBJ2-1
CASSLPGTNEQFF
TGTGCCAGCAGCTTACCTGGGACCAATGAGCAGTTCTTC
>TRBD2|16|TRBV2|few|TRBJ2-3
CATRQGLAGGGDTQYF
TGTGCCACCAGACAAGGACTAGCGGGAGGAGGGGATACGCAGTATTTT
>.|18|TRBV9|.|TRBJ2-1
CASSVVPGWLGGNNEQFF
TGTGCCAGCAGCGTAGTTCCGGGGTGGTTGGGCGGGAACAATGAGCAGTTCTTC
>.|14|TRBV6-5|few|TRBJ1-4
CASRAGALSEKLFF
TGTGCCAGCAGGGCAGGCGCTCTTAGTGAAAAACTGTTTTTT
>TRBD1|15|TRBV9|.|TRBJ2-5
CASSEETGVQETQYF
TGTGCCAGCAGCGAAGAGACAGGGGTTCAAGAGACCCAGTACTTC
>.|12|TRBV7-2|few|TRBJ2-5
CASARPGETQYF
TGTGCCAGCGCTAGACCGGGAGAGACCCAGTACTTC
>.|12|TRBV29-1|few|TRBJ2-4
CSVLSAKNIQYF
TGCAGCGTTTTGTCTGCCAAAAACATTCAGTACTTC
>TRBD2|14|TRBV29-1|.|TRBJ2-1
CSVEGGGSYNEQFF
TGCAGCGTTGAAGGGGGAGGGTCCTACAATGAGCAGTTCTTC